This T cell receptor (beta chain) was sequenced during a study of shared clonotypes between healthy human individuals. Sequencing was performed with immunoSEQ multiplex PCR; in TCRdb, only in-frame clones are kept and a portion is missing. The sample carries roughly 1.4 million clones, around 98.5% recorded once. V trimming: 3 bases; J trimming: 4 bases; junction bases outside the gene matches: 5. CDR1 is KGHSH and CDR2 is LQKENI in the germline V gene. The CDR3 loop spans 15 amino acids. The chain recombines TRBV18 with TRBJ2-3; TRBD1 aligns across 9 bases. Sequencing was carried out using naive CD4+ T cells sorted from blood. Described subset: CD45RA+ positively selected. This receptor was obtained from a man aged 25 to 40 in good health. The CDR3 DNA is TGTGCCAGCTCACCGGGACAGGGCAGCGCAGATACGCAGTATTTT. Protein sequence: CASSPGQGSADTQYF.